Below, 11 T cell receptor beta chains from the same sample are listed, as sequenced in a study of T cells after yellow fever vaccination. TCRdb re-derived calls from the 5' RACE reads in MiXCR, one entry per CDR3 protein. This sample has 25,000 to 30,000 distinct CDR3 sequences, with about 5.5% found just once. This sample comprised PBMCs, either bulk or a sorted T-cell subset (CD4+, CD8+, memory, or dextramer-sorted; not recorded which), obtained 15 days after the yellow fever booster vaccination. These receptors were collected from a man younger than 45 who received the YFV17D yellow fever vaccine.

This clonotype appeared many times. DNA for the CDR3: TGTGCCAGCAGCCCTACCTCGAAAGGCGGGAGGGAAGCAGATACGCAGTATTTT. Encoded protein: CASSPTSKGGREADTQYF. This chain links TRBV11-2 with TRBJ2-3, with 9 bases identical to TRBD2. Germline CDR1 SGHAT, CDR2 FQNNGV. The CDR3 spans 18 residues. The J segment lost 4 bases and the V segment lost 5 bases, leaving 16 bases of the junction unmatched.

This clonotype occurred a few times. The chain couples TRBV7-2 to TRBJ1-6, with D unresolved. This CDR3 region has 12 residues. V shed 7 bases and J shed 10 bases, with 11 bases lying between them. Germline CDR1 and CDR2: SGHTA and FQGNSA. DNA for the CDR3: TGTGCCAGCAACGTAAACAGCTCACCCCTCCACTTT. It yields the protein CASNVNSSPLHF.

The table lists this clonotype with many counts. The rearrangement joins TRBV19 to TRBJ1-5, with D unclear. The V and J ends lost 5 bases and 0 bases respectively, with 8 bases between them. The CDR3 has 14 residues. Germline CDR1 reads LNHDA; CDR2 reads SQIVND (reference sequence). The CDR3: CASSVGYSNQPQHF. The CDR3 coding sequence is TGTGCCAGTAGTGTAGGGTATAGCAATCAGCCCCAGCATTTT.

This clonotype was picked up many times. This chain uses TRBV10-3 with TRBJ2-1; 9 bases fit TRBD1. Germline V lookup: CDR1 ENHRY, CDR2 SYGVKD. J was trimmed by 4 bases and V by 4 bases; bases with no gene match: 2. CDR3 size: 14 residues. In DNA form, the CDR3 reads TGTGCCATCAGTGCCGGGACAGGGTACAATGAGCAGTTCTTC. Translated: CAISAGTGYNEQFF.

This clonotype was recorded at least ten times. The rearrangement joins TRBV20-1 to TRBJ2-3; 9 bases are a match to TRBD2. This CDR3 has 14 amino acids. Losses at the gene ends were 6 bases for V and 1 base for J; bases not matched to a gene: 5. Germline CDR1 is DFQATT and CDR2 is SNEGSKA (reference sequence). Here the CDR3 reads CSALAGAGTDTQYF. The CDR3 DNA sequence: TGCAGTGCCTTAGCGGGAGCGGGCACAGATACGCAGTATTTT.

Points on this clonotype: A much larger clone sits a single nucleotide away, making a read error possible. The V and J genes are TRBV4-1 and TRBJ2-2; 8 bases fit TRBD2. This CDR3 spans 16 amino acids. V gave up 1 base and J gave up 2 bases; unmatched junction bases: 3. CDR1 and CDR2 from the germline V gene are MGHRA and YSYEKL. CDR3 sequence: CASSQAAGGNTGELFF. Here the CDR3 DNA reads TGCGCCAGCAGCCAAGCGGCGGGGGGCAACACCGGGGAGCTGTTTTTT.

This clonotype came up many times. The V call is TRBV7-2, the J call TRBJ2-3, with D possibly being TRBD1 (6 bases). CDR3 length: 14 amino acids. V was pared by 5 bases and J by 7 bases, with 16 bases between. Germline CDR1 is SGHTA and CDR2 is FQGNSA. The CDR3 here is CASSPRLRGNTQYF. The CDR3 nucleotides read TGTGCCAGCAGCCCCAGACTAAGGGGGAATACGCAGTATTTT.

This clonotype was picked up many times. The V and J genes are TRBV27 and TRBJ2-7; 11 positions match TRBD2. CDR1 and CDR2 (germline): MNHEY, SMNVEV (reference sequence). This CDR3 is built from 14 residues. Trimming at V came to 6 bases and at J to 3 bases, leaving 4 bases not matched to a gene. DNA of the CDR3: TGTGCCAGCAGCCCGGGGACTAGCGGCTACGAGCAGTACTTC. It translates to CASSPGTSGYEQYF.

This clonotype was recorded at least ten times. This chain connects TRBV10-3 to TRBJ2-5; TRBD1 agrees at 7 bases. Germline V gene lookup returns CDR1 ENHRY and CDR2 SYGVKD. The CDR3 consists of 18 residues. The V gene end was trimmed by 6 bases and the J gene end by 5 bases; junction bases not matched to a gene: 21. CDR3 residues: CAISGAGAVGGIKETQYF. The CDR3 DNA follows: TGTGCCATCAGCGGCGCCGGGGCGGTAGGGGGCATCAAGGAGACCCAGTACTTC.

This clonotype was recorded many times. The chain joins TRBV4-2 to TRBJ2-1; no reliable D call. V shed 4 bases and J shed 9 bases, with 10 bases lying between them. Germline V gives CDR1 LGHNA, CDR2 YNFKEQ. The CDR3 has 12 residues. CDR3 DNA: TGTGCCAGCAGCCTAATGGCCGTTGAGCAGTTCTTC. This codes for CASSLMAVEQFF.

The sample holds many counts of this clonotype. The rearrangement joins TRBV29-1 to TRBJ2-1, with 11 bases lining up with TRBD2. The junction had 11 bases not matched to a gene; V was cut back by 6 bases and J by 4 bases. This CDR3 has 16 amino acids. Germline V CDR1 and CDR2: SQVTM, ANQGSEA. This chain's CDR3 is CSVDASGRMLYNEQFF. The CDR3 DNA is TGCAGCGTGGATGCTAGCGGGAGGATGTTGTACAATGAGCAGTTCTTC.